Shown below are 8 T cell receptor beta chains from a single sample sequenced in a study of cytomegalovirus exposure and HLA in healthy donors. Amplification used 60 Vbeta primers and 13 Jbeta primers. Clones were read by immunoSEQ multiplex PCR, and TCRdb kept only the in-frame ones, dropping some. Counted here are roughly 100,000 clones, roughly 15% occurring once; the ten biggest clones make up 0.8% to 0.95%. Source material: PBMCs. These receptors were obtained from a female donor in good health and CMV-seronegative.

The rearrangement joins TRBV7-2 to TRBJ2-7, with D possibly matching TRBD2 (6 bases). In germline, CDR1 is SGHTA, CDR2 FQGNSA. The V end lost 5 bases, the J end lost 2 bases, and 10 bases lay between the germline ends. The CDR3 is 13 residues long. The CDR3, as DNA: TGTGCCAGCAGCCCGGGGGTCGCCTACGAGCAGTACTTC. It specifies CASSPGVAYEQYF.

This clone appeared a few times. J is TRBJ2-7 and V is TRBV7-2, with D perhaps TRBD2 (6 bases). The CDR3 sequence is 14 residues long. Germline assignment: CDR1 SGHTA and CDR2 FQGNSA. Trimming left V 5 bases short and J 3 bases short, with 14 bases between. CDR3 in amino acids: CASSPGREYYEQYF. The DNA for the CDR3 is TGTGCCAGCAGCCCTGGACGGGAGTACTACGAGCAGTACTTC.

The chain is built from TRBV4-1 and TRBJ1-4, with D maybe TRBD1 (5 bases). V was trimmed by 5 bases and J by 10 bases, leaving 14 bases between them. The CDR3 loop spans 13 amino acids. Germline CDR1 reads MGHRA; CDR2 reads YSYEKL. Here the CDR3 reads CASSTSIGAKLFF. CDR3 bases: TGCGCCAGCAGCACCTCCATAGGGGCAAAACTGTTTTTT.

This chain connects TRBV4-2 to TRBJ2-7; 12 bases agree with TRBD2. The ends lost 0 bases at V and 3 bases at J; junction bases unmatched: 12. The CDR3 totals 19 residues. CDR1 and CDR2 (germline): LGHNA, YNFKEQ. The CDR3 nucleotides read TGTGCCAGCAGCCAAGATCTTGGGCCACTAGCGGGAGGTCTCTACGAGCAGTACTTC. It encodes CASSQDLGPLAGGLYEQYF.

This sequence joins TRBV4-3 and TRBJ1-2, with a weak D call TRBD1 (5 bases). The CDR3 runs to 14 residues. The ends were cut back, 1 base at V and 6 bases at J, with 12 bases in the middle. Germline V gene data show CDR1 as LGHNA and CDR2 as YSLEER. This CDR3 is CASSQVRGRDGYTF. CDR3 coding DNA: TGCGCCAGCAGCCAAGTAAGGGGAAGAGATGGCTACACCTTC.

The gene calls are TRBV7-6 and TRBJ1-5; 10 bases fit TRBD1. CDR3 size: 15 residues. J was trimmed by 6 bases and V by 3 bases; bases with no gene match: 5. Germline values: CDR1 SGHVS, CDR2 FNYEAQ. The CDR3 sequence: CASSLSGDRGQPQHF. CDR3 coding DNA: TGTGCCAGCAGCTTGTCTGGGGACAGGGGTCAGCCCCAGCATTTT.

The rearrangement links TRBV29-1 to TRBJ2-1; unclear D gene. V lost 3 bases, J lost 5 bases, and 11 bases lay in between. Germline-derived CDR1 and CDR2 are SQVTM and ANQGSEA. The CDR3 is 13 residues long. The CDR3, as DNA: TGCAGCGTTGAGGGCGACCTGAACAATGAGCAGTTCTTC. It is translated as CSVEGDLNNEQFF.

The V gene is TRBV2, the J gene TRBJ1-1; 7 bases fit TRBD1. V shed 0 bases and J 0 bases; nucleotides not matched to a gene: 7. The CDR3 loop spans 17 amino acids. Per germline, CDR1 SNHLY and CDR2 FYNNEI. In DNA form, the CDR3 reads TGTGCCAGCAGTGAAGCGTCGGGACAGCTCATGAACACTGAAGCTTTCTTT. Residues: CASSEASGQLMNTEAFF. The complete variable domain, with remaining parts taken from reference TRBV2 and TRBJ1-1, reads EPEVTQTPSHQVTQMGQEVILRCVPISNHLYFYWYRQILGQKVEFLVSFYNNEISEKSEIFDDQFSVERPDGSNFTLKIRSTKLEDSAMYFCASSEASGQLMNTEAFFGQGTRLTVV.